This T cell receptor (beta chain) was captured in a study of regulatory T cells in long-lasting Graves disease. Study outcomes and limitations: Study of thyroid tissue was not done, with only peripheral blood studied.

As for time point: newly diagnosed GD, antithyroid drugs for less than 3 months. RNA isolated from PBMCs was used to make the TCR library. This clonotype was seen repeatedly, ten times or more. What it binds is not known. In building TCR beta libraries, iRepertoire HTBI primers were used together with Arm-PCR of CDR3 regions. TCRdb called the multiplex PCR reads again in MiXCR, with one record for every CDR3 protein. The sample records fewer than 650,000 distinct CDR3 sequences, around 15% being singletons. The sample also formed part of further work on T cells in Graves' hyperthyroidism and ophthalmopathy. That paper adds: In patients aged 18 to 65, hyperthyroidism was newly diagnosed, with duration under 2 months. When the TCR CDR3 underwent first-round RT-PCR, the HTBI primer set was used. The majority of expanded thyroid clonotypes above 0.001 also appeared in blood.

The sequence came from a woman aged 30 to 39 with Graves disease. Specimen: peripheral blood mononuclear cells (PBMCs), collected at new diagnosis, from a patient treated with antithyroid drugs.

The CDR3 spells CATSEGGLAGINEQFF. The CDR3 DNA reads TGTGCCACCAGTGAGGGGGGACTAGCGGGAATCAATGAGCAGTTCTTC. The chain combines TRBV24-1 with TRBJ2-1, with 13 bases aligning to TRBD2. The CDR3 runs 16 residues. Germline CDR1 and CDR2: KGHDR and SFDVKD. V lost 4 bases to trimming and J lost 6 bases; unmatched junction nucleotides: 5.